One sample yielded the 8 T cell receptor beta chains listed below, sequenced in a study of cytomegalovirus exposure and HLA in healthy donors. The PCR ran on 60 Vbeta and 13 Jbeta primers. This table comes from immunoSEQ multiplex PCR, and its TCRdb copy is limited to in-frame clones, with some not included. The data hold about 120,000 clones, with over 60% observed a single time. Sequenced sample: PBMCs. These receptor sequences come from a man aged 30 to 45 in good health and CMV-seropositive.

The V gene is TRBV4-1, the J gene TRBJ2-1; 11 bases are a match to TRBD2. The CDR3 has 17 residues. V shed 4 bases, J shed 4 bases, and the junction held 9 bases outside the gene matches. CDR1 is MGHRA and CDR2 is YSYEKL in the germline V gene. This CDR3 is CASSRERGLAEYNEQFF. As DNA, the CDR3 is TGCGCCAGCAGCCGAGAAAGGGGACTAGCGGAGTACAATGAGCAGTTCTTC.

This chain connects TRBV5-4 to TRBJ2-2; TRBD1 matches at 7 bases. Germline V gene lookup returns CDR1 SGHNT and CDR2 YYREEE (reference sequence). V lost 0 bases to trimming and J lost 7 bases; unmatched junction nucleotides: 9. This CDR3 is built from 16 residues. The CDR3: CASSLEGKRGLGELFF. In DNA, the CDR3 is TGTGCCAGCAGCTTGGAAGGAAAGAGGGGGCTCGGGGAGCTGTTTTTT.

This clone turned up a few times. The V call is TRBV28, the J call TRBJ2-3; the match to TRBD1 covers 7 bases. Trimming at V came to 6 bases and at J to 5 bases, leaving 8 bases not matched to a gene. This CDR3 comprises 14 residues. CDR1 is MDHEN and CDR2 is SYDVKM in the germline V gene. The CDR3 protein is CASRSTGSLDTQYF. In DNA, the CDR3 is TGTGCCAGCAGGTCGACAGGGTCCCTAGATACGCAGTATTTT.

The rearrangement uses TRBV9 and TRBJ2-1, with a tentative D call TRBD2 (5 bases). V gave up 5 bases and J gave up 0 bases, with 15 bases separating them. CDR3 length equals 16 residues. Germline V CDR1 and CDR2: SGDLS, YYNGEE. The DNA for the CDR3 is TGTGCCAGCAGACCAAAGACTGGGAGCTCCTACAATGAGCAGTTCTTC. It specifies CASRPKTGSSYNEQFF.

A few counts support this clone. This rearrangement joins TRBV12-2 to TRBJ1-3. TRBV12-2 is a pseudogene. The CDR3 has 19 residues. The CDR3 region is CASRFIPDGAQSCGNTIYF. CDR3 nucleotides: TGTGCAAGTCGCTTTATACCTGACGGAGCCCAGAGCTGTGGAAACACCATATATTTT.

V is TRBV11-2 and J is TRBJ2-1; 9 bases map to TRBD2. The ends lost 1 base at V and 7 bases at J; junction bases unmatched: 5. The germline gives CDR1 SGHAT, CDR2 FQNNGV. The CDR3 spans 15 residues. The CDR3: CASSLVAGGANEQFF. Here the CDR3 DNA reads TGTGCCAGCAGCTTAGTGGCGGGGGGGGCAAATGAGCAGTTCTTC.

This clone was counted only a few times. The chain links TRBV5-1 to TRBJ1-6; D gene uncertain. CDR1 and CDR2 (germline): SGHRS, YFSETQ. The CDR3 covers 15 residues. V was cut by 3 bases and J by 5 bases, with 12 bases left in between. CDR3 sequence reads: CASSYRRGDNSPLHF. CDR3 coding DNA: TGCGCCAGCAGCTACCGGCGGGGAGATAATTCACCCCTCCACTTT.

The chain carries TRBV9 and TRBJ2-3; TRBD2 might be the D (7 bases). The CDR3 spans 13 residues. CDR1 and CDR2 from the germline V gene are SGDLS and YYNGEE. The ends were cut back, 4 bases at V and 4 bases at J, with 10 bases in the middle. The CDR3 loop reads CASSRGGADTQYF. CDR3 DNA sequence: TGTGCCAGCAGCAGGGGGGGGGCAGATACGCAGTATTTT.